The clone carrying this TCR beta chain was seen more than once but under ten times. Its antigen is not known. The data belong to a study of CD8+ T cells in alopecia areata. V lost 5 bases to trimming and J lost 6 bases, with 17 bases between them. Germline V CDR1 and CDR2: SGHTA, FQGTGA. The CDR3 sequence is 15 residues long. Study-wide results and caveats: Greater clonality was observed in lesional scalp samples, especially alopecia totalis/universalis, versus normal scalp. Many expanded lesional clones persisted during tofacitinib (in both scalp and blood).

Treatment denoted: oral pan-JAK inhibitor, 5-10 mg twice daily. Patients with alopecia areata provided lesional scalp punch biopsies as well as peripheral blood. Extracted RNA was reverse transcribed, and the resulting cDNA served as sequencing template. Sequencing was performed with immunoSEQ multiplex PCR; in TCRdb, only in-frame clones are kept and a portion is missing. Here the sample spans 200,000 or so clones, around two fifths being singletons. The sequencing here drew on CD4+ T cells sorted from blood, taken at roughly week 30, from a patient treated with tofacitinib. The chain couples TRBV7-3 to TRBJ2-1, with D unresolved. The receptor was derived from a human donor with alopecia areata. The CDR3: CASSLLGVGSNEQFF. The CDR3 DNA reads as TGTGCCAGCAGCCTCCTTGGTGTGGGAAGCAATGAGCAGTTCTTC.